The entry below gives a single T cell receptor (beta chain) sequence along with its context. This entry comes from a study of blood T cell repertoires in COVID-19. Study summary: The origin of the acute and convalescent COVID-19 samples was the United States, Italy and Spain. In each case, the material was cDNA or gDNA derived from T cells, B-cell-depleted T cells, or PBMCs.

Repertoires were generated with immunoSEQ multiplex PCR, while TCRdb's copy carries only in-frame clones and drops some. This sample has roughly 180,000 clones; about 85% occur once, and the top ten carry 6.9%. V lost 4 bases and J lost 5, with 11 bases in between. The CDR3 consists of 13 residues. Germline V gene data show CDR1 as SEHNR and CDR2 as FQNEAQ (reference sequence). This receptor was identified in a man older than 75 with COVID-19, enrolled during active disease. Input material: peripheral blood. V usage is TRBV7-9 and J usage is TRBJ2-5; D perhaps matches TRBD2 (6 bases). The CDR3 spells CASSSGLGETQYF. The CDR3 bases are TGTGCCAGCAGCTCGGGACTGGGGGAGACCCAGTACTTC.